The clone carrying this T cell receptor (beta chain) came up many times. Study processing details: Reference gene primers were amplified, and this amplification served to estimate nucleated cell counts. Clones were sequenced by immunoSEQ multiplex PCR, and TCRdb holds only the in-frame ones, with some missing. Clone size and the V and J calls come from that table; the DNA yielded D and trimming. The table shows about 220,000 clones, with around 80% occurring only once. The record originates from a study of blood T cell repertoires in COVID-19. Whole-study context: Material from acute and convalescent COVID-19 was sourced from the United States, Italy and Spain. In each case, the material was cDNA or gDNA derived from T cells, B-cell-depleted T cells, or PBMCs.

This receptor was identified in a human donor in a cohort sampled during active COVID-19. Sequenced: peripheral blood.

The CDR3 sequence is CASSGQPQKQYF. Here the CDR3 DNA reads TGTGCCAGCAGTGGCCAACCCCAGAAGCAGTACTTC. The chain uses TRBV2 and TRBJ2-7, with D hard to call. This CDR3 is built from 12 residues. Between the trimmed V and J ends, which lost 4 bases and 8 bases, there was a span of 12 bases. Germline V gives CDR1 SNHLY, CDR2 FYNNEI.